The 29 T cell receptor beta chains given below trace back to one sample, sequenced in a study of T cell responses to AZD1222 COVID-19 vaccine. Using immunoSEQ multiplex PCR, the repertoire was profiled, and TCRdb retains in-frame clones only, with some absent. The sample has roughly 160,000 clones, 90% to 95% seen once. The sample was peripheral blood, taken on day 0 of AZD1222 vaccination. The receptors were gathered from an adult in good health.

V gene TRBV5-5 combines with J gene TRBJ1-2; the D gene is possibly TRBD1 (6 bases). The CDR3 has 13 residues. Germline CDR1 SGHKS, CDR2 YYEKEE (reference sequence). The ends were cut back, 2 bases at V and 6 bases at J, with 11 bases in the middle. The CDR3, as DNA: TGTGCCAGCAGCTTTACGGCAGGGGATGGCTACACCTTC. Translation: CASSFTAGDGYTF.

This sequence joins TRBV9 and TRBJ1-4, with D possibly TRBD1 on 6 matching bases. The length of the CDR3 is 13 residues. The germline CDR1 and CDR2 sequences are SGDLS and YYNGEE. V lost 4 bases and J 8 bases, leaving 12 bases between the germline ends. The CDR3 protein is CASSSGEQEKLFF. The CDR3 DNA reads as TGTGCCAGCAGCTCAGGGGAGCAGGAAAAACTGTTTTTT.

The chain employs TRBV19 and TRBJ1-2; D is unresolved. V was cut by 1 base and J by 4 bases, with 10 bases left in between. The germline CDR1 and CDR2 sequences are LNHDA and SQIVND (reference sequence). This CDR3 has 14 residues. The CDR3 is CASSIGALSYGYTF. The DNA of the CDR3 is TGTGCCAGTAGTATAGGTGCACTAAGCTATGGCTACACCTTC.

This chain links TRBV18 with TRBJ1-5; 8 nucleotides match TRBD1. V shed 3 bases and J 2 bases; nucleotides not matched to a gene: 3. CDR3 size: 15 residues. From germline, CDR1 is KGHSH and CDR2 LQKENI. The CDR3 loop is CASSPGTGRNQPQHF. CDR3 in DNA: TGTGCCAGCTCACCCGGGACAGGCCGCAATCAGCCCCAGCATTTT.

CDR3 in DNA: TGTGCCAGCAGTTACGGGACAGGGGGTCAGGGCGAGCAGTACTTC. Translating it yields CASSYGTGGQGEQYF. This sequence joins TRBV6-5 and TRBJ2-7, with TRBD1 matching over 11 bases. Trimming took 2 bases from V and 6 from J; bases not matched to a gene: 6. CDR1 and CDR2 from the germline V gene are MNHEY and SVGAGI. CDR3 size: 15 residues.

V is TRBV6-6 and J is TRBJ2-3; 10 bases line up with TRBD2. The V gene end was trimmed by 6 bases and the J gene end by 8 bases; junction bases not matched to a gene: 11. The CDR3 length is 15 residues. Per germline, CDR1 MNHNY and CDR2 SVGAGI (reference sequence). The CDR3 here is CASRRLAGAIGTQYF. CDR3 DNA sequence: TGTGCCAGCAGAAGGCTAGCGGGGGCGATTGGTACGCAGTATTTT.

The chain uses TRBV5-1 and TRBJ2-1, with 7 bases matching TRBD2. With V trimmed by 2 bases and J by 1 base, 3 bases remained unmatched. This CDR3 region has 15 residues. Germline assignment: CDR1 SGHRS and CDR2 YFSETQ. CDR3: CASSLWGGSYNEQFF. DNA of the CDR3: TGCGCCAGCAGCTTATGGGGGGGTTCCTACAATGAGCAGTTCTTC.

Details on this clone: An end of the junction differs from the germline gene, which may be a read error. This chain links TRBV5-4 with TRBJ1-2; 9 nucleotides line up with TRBD1. Germline V gives CDR1 SGHNT, CDR2 YYREEE (reference sequence). The CDR3 runs 15 residues. CDR3: CASSFPTGGNDGYTF. For the CDR3, the DNA is TGTGCCAGCAGCTTTCCGACAGGGGGTAACGATGGCTACACCTTC.

This clone appeared a single time. This sequence joins TRBV6-2 or TRBV6-3 and TRBJ1-2; 7 nucleotides agree with TRBD1. The J segment lost 2 bases and the V segment lost 5 bases, leaving 8 bases of the junction unmatched. The length of the CDR3 is 15 residues. The germline V gene has CDR1 MNHEY and CDR2 SVGEGT. Here the CDR3 DNA reads TGTGCCAGCAGTACCTGGGACAGCGCCAACTATGGCTACACCTTC. Its protein product is CASSTWDSANYGYTF.

The chain uses TRBV6-5 and TRBJ2-7, with 9 bases lining up with TRBD2. Germline values: CDR1 MNHEY, CDR2 SVGAGI. The CDR3 totals 15 residues. V gave up 5 bases and J gave up 2 bases; unmatched junction bases: 7. CDR3 nucleotides: TGTGCCAGCAGTACCGAGCGGGAGGTCGCCTACGAGCAGTACTTC. Protein sequence: CASSTEREVAYEQYF.

In this sample, this clone turned up a few times. The chain joins TRBV19 to TRBJ2-6; no definite D call. The CDR3 has 16 residues. V was trimmed by 1 base and J by 4 bases, leaving 11 bases between them. Germline values: CDR1 LNHDA, CDR2 SQIVND (reference sequence). For the CDR3, the DNA is TGTGCCAGTAGTATAGGTGAGATCTCGGGGGCCAACGTCCTGACTTTC. This gives the protein CASSIGEISGANVLTF.

This clone was counted once. The chain couples TRBV25-1 to TRBJ1-1; D is unclear. Trimming took 3 bases from V and 0 from J, leaving 2 bases between them. Germline CDR1 and CDR2: MGHDK and SYGVNS. The CDR3 totals 12 residues. The CDR3 is CASSDVNTEAFF. The CDR3 region has the DNA TGTGCCAGCAGTGATGTGAACACTGAAGCTTTCTTT. Full variable domain (outside the CDR3, taken from reference TRBV25-1 and TRBJ1-1): EADIYQTPRYLVIGTGKKITLECSQTMGHDKMYWYQQDPGMELHLIHYSYGVNSTEKGDLSSESTVSRIRTEHFPLTLESARPSHTSQYLCASSDVNTEAFFGQGTRLTVV.

This clone turned up a few times. V gene TRBV19 combines with J gene TRBJ1-2, with D perhaps matching TRBD1 (5 bases). V lost 3 bases and J lost 8, with 16 bases in between. This CDR3 has 14 amino acids. CDR1 is LNHDA, CDR2 SQIVND, per germline (reference sequence). The CDR3 here is CASSIKADTGGYTF. CDR3 sequence (DNA): TGTGCCAGTAGTATTAAGGCGGACACCGGAGGCTACACCTTC.

This clone was seen only once. The chain employs TRBV7-9 and TRBJ2-1; possible D gene TRBD1, 7 bases. The length of the CDR3 is 12 residues. Germline CDR1 reads SEHNR; CDR2 reads FQNEAQ (reference sequence). Trimming took off 11 bases at V and 7 bases at J, with 15 bases between the two ends. CDR3 in DNA: TGTGCCTCCGACAGGGCGGGGAATGAGCAGTTCTTC. This encodes CASDRAGNEQFF.

This clone is a singleton in its sample. This rearrangement joins TRBV6-5 to TRBJ2-3; unclear D gene. Trimming removed 4 bases from V and 6 bases from J, with 5 bases in between. Germline V gene sequence: CDR1 MNHEY, CDR2 SVGAGI. The CDR3 length is 11 residues. The chain's CDR3 is CASSSVDTQYF. CDR3 nucleotide sequence: TGTGCCAGCAGTTCAGTGGATACGCAGTATTTT.

V usage is TRBV18 and J usage is TRBJ1-1; D not resolved. CDR1 is KGHSH, CDR2 LQKENI, per germline. The CDR3 covers 14 residues. V lost 2 bases to trimming and J lost 6 bases, with 13 bases between them. The CDR3 DNA sequence: TGTGCCAGCTCACCAGGGAGGTCAGGCGCTGAAGCTTTCTTT. Its protein is CASSPGRSGAEAFF.

The chain is built from TRBV29-1 and TRBJ2-7; D is perhaps TRBD1 or TRBD2 (6 bases each). Germline CDR1 is SQVTM and CDR2 is ANQGSEA. The V gene lost 6 bases and the J gene lost 2 bases, with 11 bases spanning the gap. CDR3 length equals 12 residues. The CDR3 reads CSVRGQTYEQYF. DNA for the CDR3: TGCAGCGTCCGGGGGCAGACCTACGAGCAGTACTTC.

The gene calls are TRBV11-2 and TRBJ1-3; possibly TRBD1 for D (6 bases). CDR1 SGHAT and CDR2 FQNNGV come from the germline V gene. The V end lost 5 bases, the J end lost 4 bases, and 6 bases lay between the germline ends. The CDR3 consists of 12 residues. The CDR3, as DNA: TGTGCCAGCAGCAGGGGGGGAAACACCATATATTTT. It codes for CASSRGGNTIYF.

This chain links TRBV4-2 with TRBJ2-1; D gene uncertain. V was trimmed by 1 base and J by 6 bases, leaving 4 bases between them. The CDR3 covers 12 residues. CDR1 is LGHNA and CDR2 is YNFKEQ in the germline V gene. CDR3 residues: CASSQGGNEQFF. CDR3 bases: TGTGCCAGCAGCCAAGGTGGCAATGAGCAGTTCTTC.

The CDR3 protein is CASRDGTGPTEAFF. The CDR3 DNA reads TGTGCCAGCAGGGACGGGACAGGGCCCACTGAAGCTTTCTTT. The chain joins TRBV6-5 to TRBJ1-1, with 9 bases matching TRBD1. CDR1 is MNHEY and CDR2 is SVGAGI in the germline V gene. After removal of 6 bases from V and 4 bases from J, the junction contained 6 bases not matched to a gene. CDR3 length: 14 amino acids.

The chain uses TRBV10-2 and TRBJ2-7; D perhaps matches TRBD1 (5 bases). The germline V gene encodes CDR1 WSHSY and CDR2 SAAADI. Trimming cost V 3 bases and J 0 bases, with 21 bases left between them. The length of the CDR3 is 18 residues. The CDR3 sequence is CASSDNSPGHVHSYEQYF. The DNA for the CDR3 is TGCGCCAGCAGTGACAACTCCCCCGGACATGTACACTCCTACGAGCAGTACTTC.

This chain uses TRBV29-1 with TRBJ1-1, with no clear D. From germline, CDR1 is SQVTM and CDR2 ANQGSEA. Trimming took 4 bases from V and 1 from J, leaving 13 bases between them. The CDR3 has 14 amino acids. As DNA, the CDR3 is TGCAGCGTTGGGGATACCGTACCGAACACTGAAGCTTTCTTT. Its translation: CSVGDTVPNTEAFF.

The chain combines TRBV5-1 with TRBJ2-7; 8 bases are shared with TRBD1. The CDR3 length is 15 residues. CDR1 and CDR2 (germline): SGHRS, YFSETQ. Trimming cost V 0 bases and J 4 bases; bases outside gene matches: 6. The CDR3 DNA reads as TGCGCCAGCAGCTTGGCCAAGGACAGGGTGTACGAGCAGTACTTC. Protein sequence: CASSLAKDRVYEQYF. Supplemented by reference TRBV5-1 and TRBJ2-7, the full variable domain reads KAGVTQTPRYLIKTRGQQVTLSCSPISGHRSVSWYQQTPGQGLQFLFEYFSETQRNKGNFPGRFSGRQFSNSRSEMNVSTLELGDSALYLCASSLAKDRVYEQYFGPGTRLTVT.

The CDR3 here is CATAGVYEQYF. CDR3 DNA sequence: TGTGCCACCGCAGGAGTCTACGAGCAGTACTTC. The chain combines TRBV24-1 with TRBJ2-7; D gene ambiguous. Germline CDR1 and CDR2: KGHDR and SFDVKD. The CDR3 covers 11 residues. Trimming shortened V by 9 bases and J by 3 bases, and 8 bases separated the two germline ends.

The CDR3 DNA reads as TGTGCCAGCAGCTTAGTAGCGGGAGGTTCCTACGAGCAGTACTTC. This gives the protein CASSLVAGGSYEQYF. V gene TRBV7-8 combines with J gene TRBJ2-7; the match to TRBD2 covers 10 bases. V lost 1 base and J lost 1; bases outside the gene matches: 1. This CDR3 region has 15 residues. In germline, CDR1 is SGHVS, CDR2 FQNEAQ.

V is TRBV7-9 and J is TRBJ2-3; no clear D. CDR1 SEHNR and CDR2 FQNEAQ come from the germline V gene (reference sequence). V was cut by 0 bases and J by 5 bases, with 3 bases left in between. The CDR3 consists of 12 residues. CDR3 sequence reads: CASSLAQDTQYF. The CDR3 DNA is TGTGCCAGCAGCTTAGCGCAAGATACGCAGTATTTT.

CDR3 coding DNA: TGTGCCAGCAGTCCGGACAGGGGCCCCTACAATGAGCAGTTCTTC. It encodes CASSPDRGPYNEQFF. The rearrangement links TRBV2 to TRBJ2-1; TRBD1 agrees at 9 bases. Germline loops: CDR1 SNHLY, CDR2 FYNNEI. The CDR3 spans 15 residues. V shed 5 bases, J shed 2 bases, and the junction held 4 bases outside the gene matches.

This clone is a singleton in its sample. The V and J genes are TRBV4-1 and TRBJ1-3; the match to TRBD1 covers 7 bases. CDR3 length: 15 residues. Germline V gene lookup returns CDR1 MGHRA and CDR2 YSYEKL. V lost 0 bases, J lost 1 base, and 0 bases stayed unmatched. The CDR3 loop reads CASSQETGSGNTIYF. For the CDR3, the DNA is TGCGCCAGCAGCCAAGAGACAGGGTCTGGAAACACCATATATTTT.

Concerning this clone itself: Within the sample, other DNA sequences also encode this same CDR3. The chain links TRBV9 to TRBJ1-1, with a weak D call TRBD1 (5 bases). Trimming stripped 0 bases from V and 3 bases from J, with 6 bases between. Germline-derived CDR1 and CDR2 are SGDLS and YYNGEE. This CDR3 has 13 amino acids. CDR3 sequence reads: CASSVGGDTEAFF. CDR3 sequence (DNA): TGTGCCAGCAGCGTAGGAGGGGACACTGAAGCTTTCTTT. Combining the CDR3 with reference TRBV9 and TRBJ1-1 gives the whole variable domain DSGVTQTPKHLITATGQRVTLRCSPRSGDLSVYWYQQSLDQGLQFLIQYYNGEERAKGNILERFSAQQFPDLHSELNLSSLELGDSALYFCASSVGGDTEAFFGQGTRLTVV.